The 15 T cell receptor beta chains reported below all come from one sample, sequenced in a study of CD8 T cells in Susac syndrome. RNA in amounts of roughly 0.5 to 1 ug was reverse transcribed with random hexamers. MiXCR, applied by TCRdb to the immunoSEQ multiplex PCR reads, yields one record per CDR3 protein. The sample lists about 120,000 distinct CDR3 sequences, roughly 90% occurring once. Specimen: CD8+ T cells from PBMCs. Receptors were obtained from a human donor in good health.

V and J are TRBV2 and TRBJ1-2; a possible D gene is TRBD1 (5 bases). The CDR3 is made up of 13 amino acids. Trimming removed 2 bases from V and 7 bases from J, with 11 bases in between. Germline assignment: CDR1 SNHLY and CDR2 FYNNEI. Here the CDR3 reads CASSESGLSGYTF. The CDR3 region has the DNA TGTGCCAGCAGTGAATCGGGGCTTAGTGGCTACACCTTC. The entire variable domain, with the rest obtained from reference TRBV2 and TRBJ1-2, is as follows: EPEVTQTPSHQVTQMGQEVILRCVPISNHLYFYWYRQILGQKVEFLVSFYNNEISEKSEIFDDQFSVERPDGSNFTLKIRSTKLEDSAMYFCASSESGLSGYTFGSGTRLTVV.

This clonotype turned up a few times. The chain recombines TRBV5-1 with TRBJ2-7, with TRBD1 matching over 10 bases. CDR1 and CDR2 from the germline V gene are SGHRS and YFSETQ. The length of the CDR3 is 15 residues. Trimming cost V 1 base and J 2 bases; bases outside gene matches: 3. The CDR3 here is CASSLTGTGAYEQYF. The DNA for the CDR3 is TGCGCCAGCAGCTTGACCGGGACAGGGGCCTACGAGCAGTACTTC.

V gene TRBV5-1 combines with J gene TRBJ1-3; no firm D call. V dropped 0 bases and J dropped 0 bases, with 7 bases sitting between them. The CDR3 runs to 15 residues. Germline assignment: CDR1 SGHRS and CDR2 YFSETQ. CDR3 region: CASSLEGISGNTIYF. The CDR3 coding sequence is TGCGCCAGCAGCTTGGAGGGTATCTCTGGAAACACCATATATTTT.

This clonotype appeared a few times. This sequence joins TRBV7-2 and TRBJ2-7; D gene unclear. This CDR3 is built from 12 residues. CDR1 is SGHTA and CDR2 is FQGNSA in the germline V gene. V was clipped by 0 bases and J by 11 bases, with 11 bases between them. The CDR3 DNA reads TGTGCCAGCAGCTTAGCGCAGACCGGAAAGTACTTC. Protein: CASSLAQTGKYF.

The rearrangement links TRBV6-2 or TRBV6-3 to TRBJ2-1; D not certain. Trimming stripped 2 bases from V and 6 bases from J, with 8 bases between. CDR1 is MNHEY, CDR2 SVGEGT, per germline. CDR3 length equals 13 residues. CDR3 coding DNA: TGTGCCAGCAGTTACGGTACCTTCAATGAGCAGTTCTTC. This encodes CASSYGTFNEQFF.

This clonotype was picked up one time. This chain connects TRBV27 to TRBJ2-7; D is unresolved. CDR3 length equals 12 residues. Deletions cut 4 bases from V and 6 bases from J, with 10 bases between. Germline loops: CDR1 MNHEY, CDR2 SMNVEV (reference sequence). CDR3 sequence: CASSSVLGEQYF. In DNA, the CDR3 is TGTGCCAGCAGTTCGGTCCTGGGCGAGCAGTACTTC.

The chain joins TRBV12-5 to TRBJ1-2, with D possibly being TRBD1 (5 bases). There are 13 residues in the CDR3. Germline-derived CDR1 and CDR2 are LGHNT and FRNRAP. The V and J ends lost 6 bases and 5 bases respectively, with 13 bases between them. CDR3 nucleotide sequence: TGTGCTAGTGGGGGCAGGGAGGGGTATGGCTACACCTTC. Protein product: CASGGREGYGYTF.

The rearrangement joins TRBV19 to TRBJ2-3; D remains ambiguous. The ends were cut back, 3 bases at V and 7 bases at J, with 14 bases in the middle. The CDR3 covers 14 residues. CDR1 LNHDA and CDR2 SQIVND come from the germline V gene (reference sequence). The CDR3 sequence is CASSIAQRGNTQYF. The CDR3 DNA reads TGTGCCAGTAGTATTGCCCAACGAGGAAATACGCAGTATTTT. Together with reference TRBV19 and TRBJ2-3, the CDR3 gives the full variable domain: DGGITQSPKYLFRKEGQNVTLSCEQNLNHDAMYWYRQDPGQGLRLIYYSQIVNDFQKGDIAEGYSVSREKKESFPLTVTSAQKNPTAFYLCASSIAQRGNTQYFGPGTRLTVL.

The chain is built from TRBV12-5 and TRBJ2-3; maybe TRBD1 (6 bases). This CDR3 has 15 residues. The V gene's germline CDR1 is LGHNT and CDR2 FRNRAP. Trimming stripped 8 bases from V and 4 bases from J, with 19 bases between. The CDR3 bases are TGTGCTAGTAGCCCCGGGACACCAATCCCAGATACGCAGTATTTT. Residues: CASSPGTPIPDTQYF.

This clonotype appeared a single time. The chain employs TRBV6-5 and TRBJ1-2, with D hard to call. The V end was cut by 4 bases, the J end by 5 bases, with 8 bases between. CDR3 size: 12 residues. Germline assignment: CDR1 MNHEY and CDR2 SVGAGI. CDR3 loop: CASSSGSYGYTF. Written as DNA, the CDR3 is TGTGCCAGCAGTTCGGGGAGTTATGGCTACACCTTC.

This chain connects TRBV7-9 to TRBJ2-1; TRBD2 matches at 8 bases. Germline V gives CDR1 SEHNR, CDR2 FQNEAQ (reference sequence). The CDR3 length is 18 residues. V was pared by 5 bases and J by 0 bases, with 12 bases of the junction left unmatched. Here the CDR3 DNA reads TGTGCCAGCAGCCCCTCGGCTAGCGGGCAGAGCTCCTACAATGAGCAGTTCTTC. Translated, it gives CASSPSASGQSSYNEQFF.

The rearrangement joins TRBV7-2 to TRBJ2-7; TRBD1 or TRBD2 may be the D gene (5 bases each). With 6 bases removed from V and 4 bases from J, the gap between germline ends came to 13 bases. The CDR3 has 13 amino acids. Germline-derived CDR1 and CDR2 are SGHTA and FQGNSA. CDR3 in amino acids: CASRAGTEYEQYF. The DNA for the CDR3 is TGTGCCAGCAGAGCCGGGACCGAGTACGAGCAGTACTTC.

CDR3 region: CAFSGGANVLTF. CDR3 sequence (DNA): TGTGCCTTTAGTGGTGGGGCCAACGTCCTGACTTTC. The chain links TRBV7-9 to TRBJ2-6; D uncertain. The CDR3 has 12 amino acids. The germline V and J ends were trimmed by 11 bases and 3 bases, with 8 bases remaining between them. The germline CDR1 and CDR2 sequences are SEHNR and FQNEAQ (reference sequence).

This chain links TRBV20-1 with TRBJ1-1; 12 bases map to TRBD1. Germline V gene sequence: CDR1 DFQATT, CDR2 SNEGSKA (reference sequence). The junction had 5 bases not matched to a gene; V was cut back by 0 bases and J by 6 bases. There are 15 residues in the CDR3. In DNA, the CDR3 is TGCAGTGCTAGAGATGGGACAGGGGGCGCGTCTGAAGCTTTCTTT. Residues: CSARDGTGGASEAFF.

The rearrangement links TRBV6-5 to TRBJ2-7; 8 bases are shared with TRBD1. V lost 5 bases, J lost 3 bases, and 6 bases stayed unmatched. CDR3 length: 14 residues. Germline-derived CDR1 and CDR2 are MNHEY and SVGAGI. In nucleotides, the CDR3 is TGTGCCAGCAGTCCCCGGACAGGGCACTACGAGCAGTACTTC. Translated: CASSPRTGHYEQYF.